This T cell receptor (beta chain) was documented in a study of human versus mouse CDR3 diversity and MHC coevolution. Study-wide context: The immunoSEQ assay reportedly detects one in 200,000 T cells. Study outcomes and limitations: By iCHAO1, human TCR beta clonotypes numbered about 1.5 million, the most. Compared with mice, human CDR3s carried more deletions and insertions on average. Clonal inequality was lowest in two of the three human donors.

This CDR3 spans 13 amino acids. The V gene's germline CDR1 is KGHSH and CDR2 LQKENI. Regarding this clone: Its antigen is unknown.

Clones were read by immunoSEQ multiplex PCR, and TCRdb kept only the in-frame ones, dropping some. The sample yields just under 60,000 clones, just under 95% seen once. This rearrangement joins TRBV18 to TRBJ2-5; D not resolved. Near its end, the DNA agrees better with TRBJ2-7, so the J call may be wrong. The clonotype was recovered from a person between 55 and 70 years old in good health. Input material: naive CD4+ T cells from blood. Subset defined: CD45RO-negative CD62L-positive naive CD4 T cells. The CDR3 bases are TGTGCCAGCTCACCAAGTCGAGTCTACGAGCAGTACTTC. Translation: CASSPSRVYEQYF.